This T cell receptor (beta chain) was found in a study of spatial heterogeneity in lung cancer. TCRdb independently ran MiXCR on the 5' RACE reads; one entry per CDR3 protein. The sample lists about 48,000 distinct CDR3 sequences, over 4.5% occurring once. Time point in this sample: sample taken at primary tumor resection. Without sorting, whole RNA was sequenced from tumor, nontumor lung or frozen PBMC. Deletions cut 4 bases from V and 4 bases from J, with 15 bases between. Per the germline V gene, CDR1 is SGHNT and CDR2 is YYREEE (reference sequence). The CDR3 runs 14 residues. In its sample, this clonotype was seen many times.

The chain combines TRBV5-4 with TRBJ2-7, with D perhaps matching TRBD1 (5 bases). This TCR derives from a male donor with early-stage non-small cell lung cancer. The sample here was PBMCs, taken at surgery. CDR3 DNA: TGTGCCAGCAGCCCTCGTGGGGCCAGGTACGAGCAGTACTTC. It specifies CASSPRGARYEQYF.